The sequence of this TCR beta chain was determined in a study of beta chain features in type 1 diabetes. Across the study: Examination of sorted cells across all samples involved about 100,000,000 cells. Overall study results and limits: Sampled from patients, naive, central memory and Treg TCRB repertoires appeared more similar than those sampled from healthy donors. Across all four CD4+ subsets, people with type 1 diabetes showed modestly shorter TCRB CDR3s.

Each population that was sorted was more than 98% pure. cDNA synthesis used the whole RNA isolate, giving expressed TCRB sequences. Method: immunoSEQ multiplex PCR; TCRdb's copy keeps in-frame clones and lacks some. In the table there are more than 100,000 clones, 25% to 30% of which are singletons. Germline CDR1 and CDR2: MDHEN and SYDVKM. Germline trimming cut 2 bases from V and 4 bases from J; bases unmatched to any gene: 3. The CDR3 consists of 16 residues. For this clone: The antigen is unknown.

The sample consisted of central memory CD4+ T cells from blood. This chain joins TRBV28 and TRBJ1-4; 11 nucleotides match TRBD1. This clonotype was obtained from a woman between 18 and 30 years old with type 1 diabetes. This chain's CDR3 is CASSLAGTGGNEKLFF. CDR3 sequence (DNA): TGTGCCAGCAGTTTAGCGGGGACAGGGGGTAATGAAAAACTGTTTTTT.